Shown below are 22 T cell receptor beta chains from a single sample sequenced in a study of blood T cells in healthy people across ages. A second PCR of about 7 to 12 cycles used a sample-barcoded 5' primer and a J-beta primer mix. One entry per CDR3 protein, called by TCRdb with MiXCR from the 5' RACE reads. The table shows approximately 780,000 distinct CDR3 sequences, with around a quarter occurring only once. These data are also associated with another study on T cells of mothers and their children.

Sequenced input: blood. The source is a boy younger than 18 in good health.

The V gene is TRBV28, the J gene TRBJ1-2; D is possibly TRBD1 (5 bases). The CDR3 is 13 amino acids. The germline V and J ends were trimmed by 3 bases and 7 bases, with 12 bases remaining between them. CDR1 and CDR2 (germline): MDHEN, SYDVKM. The CDR3 protein is CASSLGGERGYTF. The CDR3 DNA sequence: TGTGCCAGCAGTTTGGGGGGGGAGCGTGGCTACACCTTC.

The gene calls are TRBV30 and TRBJ1-2, with D possibly TRBD1 on 6 matching bases. CDR3 length equals 13 residues. Trimming took 2 bases from V and 6 from J, leaving 13 bases between them. From germline, CDR1 is GTSNPN and CDR2 SVGIG (reference sequence). CDR3 DNA: TGTGCCTGGAGTCGGGGGGGGGCTAATGGCTACACCTTC. Translated, it gives CAWSRGGANGYTF.

CDR3 sequence: CASSLRQGIRVYGYTF. The CDR3 DNA sequence: TGTGCCAGCAGCTTACGACAGGGGATCAGGGTCTATGGCTACACCTTC. The chain is built from TRBV7-9 and TRBJ1-2; 8 nucleotides match TRBD1. V lost 2 bases to trimming and J lost 4 bases; unmatched junction nucleotides: 9. Germline V CDR1 and CDR2: SEHNR, FQNEAQ (reference sequence). This CDR3 has 16 amino acids.

J is TRBJ2-3 and V is TRBV12-3 or TRBV12-4; possible D gene TRBD1, 6 bases. The length of the CDR3 is 19 residues. The V end was cut by 1 base, the J end by 0 bases, with 20 bases between. The CDR3 sequence is CASSLGVRQGQGSTDTQYF. CDR3 nucleotide sequence: TGTGCCAGCAGTTTAGGCGTACGGCAAGGGCAGGGGAGCACAGATACGCAGTATTTT.

The chain recombines TRBV4-1 with TRBJ1-4; 11 nucleotides agree with TRBD1. This CDR3 contains 14 residues. V shed 1 base, J shed 8 bases, and the junction held 0 bases outside the gene matches. Germline V lookup: CDR1 MGHRA, CDR2 YSYEKL. The CDR3, as DNA: TGCGCCAGCAGCCAAGGGACAGGGGGCGAAAAACTGTTTTTT. Translated: CASSQGTGGEKLFF.

The chain carries TRBV12-3 or TRBV12-4 and TRBJ1-1, with D hard to call. V was trimmed by 1 base and J by 1 base, leaving 10 bases between them. The length of the CDR3 is 15 residues. The CDR3 nucleotides are TGTGCCAGCAGTTTAGACGGGAGGAGGAACACTGAAGCTTTCTTT. Protein sequence: CASSLDGRRNTEAFF.

The chain combines TRBV6-2 or TRBV6-3 with TRBJ1-5, with TRBD1 matching 8 bases. This CDR3 has 18 residues. V lost 5 bases, J lost 2 bases, and 14 bases stayed unmatched. CDR1 MNHEY and CDR2 SVGEGT come from the germline V gene. CDR3 sequence (DNA): TGTGCCAGCAGTACCCAGTGGACCGGGACAGGCGGCAATCAGCCCCAGCATTTT. It translates to CASSTQWTGTGGNQPQHF.

The chain recombines TRBV19 with TRBJ2-1; unclear D gene. This CDR3 has 13 residues. Germline lookup yields CDR1 LNHDA and CDR2 SQIVND (reference sequence). Between the trimmed V and J ends, which lost 4 bases and 5 bases, there was a span of 9 bases. The CDR3 DNA follows: TGTGCCAGTAGTACGTGGGCCAACAATGAGCAGTTCTTC. Protein: CASSTWANNEQFF.

The rearrangement links TRBV20-1 to TRBJ2-4, with D maybe TRBD2 (6 bases). From germline, CDR1 is DFQATT and CDR2 SNEGSKA (reference sequence). The CDR3 runs 16 residues. The ends were cut back, 3 bases at V and 0 bases at J, with 15 bases in the middle. CDR3 nucleotides: TGCAGTGCTAGCCGCGGCGGGGTACTAGCCAAAAACATTCAGTACTTC. Its protein is CSASRGGVLAKNIQYF.

V usage is TRBV4-1 and J usage is TRBJ2-7, with D possibly matching TRBD1 (6 bases). The V gene's germline CDR1 is MGHRA and CDR2 YSYEKL. With 5 bases removed from V and 0 bases from J, the gap between germline ends came to 14 bases. The length of the CDR3 is 15 residues. As DNA, the CDR3 is TGCGCCAGCAGCTCGTCGACAGGACTCTCCTACGAGCAGTACTTC. Protein sequence: CASSSSTGLSYEQYF.

The J gene is TRBJ2-5, the V gene TRBV7-2; D might be TRBD1 (6 bases). The V and J ends lost 5 bases and 2 bases respectively, with 12 bases between them. The CDR3 totals 14 residues. Germline values: CDR1 SGHTA, CDR2 FQGNSA. CDR3 in DNA: TGTGCCAGCAGCCAGGGGTCTGGGCAAGAGACCCAGTACTTC. This sequence encodes CASSQGSGQETQYF.

This clonotype was recorded at least ten times. The V call is TRBV6-5, the J call TRBJ2-3; the D is unclear. Germline V gene sequence: CDR1 MNHEY, CDR2 SVGAGI. V lost 8 bases, J lost 4 bases, and 4 bases lay in between. The CDR3 is 10 residues long. For the CDR3, the DNA is TGTGCCAGCGGGTCAGATACGCAGTATTTT. This translates into CASGSDTQYF.

This clonotype has only one observation. This chain uses TRBV7-2 with TRBJ2-3, with D hard to call. Trimming removed 2 bases at V and 5 bases at J, with 11 bases between. Germline CDR1 and CDR2: SGHTA and FQGNSA. CDR3 size: 14 residues. CDR3 in amino acids: CASSLLDPGDTQYF. CDR3 DNA sequence: TGTGCCAGCAGCTTACTGGACCCAGGAGATACGCAGTATTTT.

This chain connects TRBV13 to TRBJ2-7; 8 bases align to TRBD1. Trimming at V came to 4 bases and at J to 3 bases, leaving 8 bases not matched to a gene. CDR1 is PRHDT and CDR2 is FYEKMQ in the germline V gene (reference sequence). The CDR3 covers 15 residues. CDR3 DNA: TGTGCCAGCAGCTCGGACAGGGAGAGGTTCTACGAGCAGTACTTC. Translating gives CASSSDRERFYEQYF.

The rearrangement links TRBV29-1 to TRBJ2-1; 10 nucleotides line up with TRBD1. The CDR3 consists of 13 residues. J gave up 2 bases and V 7 bases, and 2 bases lay outside the gene matches. Germline CDR1 reads SQVTM; CDR2 reads ANQGSEA. CDR3 in amino acids: CSGQGATYNEQFF. CDR3 in DNA: TGCAGCGGACAGGGGGCAACCTACAATGAGCAGTTCTTC.

This clonotype occurred a few times. The genes are TRBV11-3 and TRBJ2-3; D uncertain. Trimming removed 3 bases at V and 4 bases at J, with 14 bases between. Germline values: CDR1 SGHNT, CDR2 YENEEA. The CDR3 has 15 amino acids. The CDR3 coding sequence is TGTGCCAGCAGCTTGCTCGGGTCTTTCTCAGATACGCAGTATTTT. Residues: CASSLLGSFSDTQYF.

The V and J genes are TRBV7-9 and TRBJ2-5; perhaps TRBD2 as D (6 bases). Looked up from germline, CDR1 is SEHNR and CDR2 is FQNEAQ (reference sequence). This CDR3 has 15 amino acids. With 8 bases removed from V and 0 bases from J, the gap between germline ends came to 16 bases. CDR3 sequence (DNA): TGTGCCAGCCCTCCGGGGGTCGGGAACCAAGAGACCCAGTACTTC. This gives the protein CASPPGVGNQETQYF.

The table lists this clonotype with a count of one. V usage is TRBV7-2 and J usage is TRBJ1-2; the D gene is possibly TRBD1 (5 bases). This CDR3 is built from 17 residues. The germline V gene encodes CDR1 SGHTA and CDR2 FQGNSA. V was trimmed by 1 base and J by 4 bases, leaving 19 bases between them. Here the CDR3 reads CASSLGEEGPSSYGYTF. As DNA, the CDR3 is TGTGCCAGCAGCTTAGGGGAGGAGGGGCCATCCTCCTATGGCTACACCTTC.

The V and J genes are TRBV29-1 and TRBJ2-5; D uncertain. V was clipped by 3 bases and J by 3 bases, with 20 bases between them. Germline V gives CDR1 SQVTM, CDR2 ANQGSEA. The length of the CDR3 is 16 residues. CDR3 DNA: TGCAGCGTTGATCTGGCGGAGTCAATTTCGGAAGAGACCCAGTACTTC. Translated: CSVDLAESISEETQYF.

V and J are TRBV20-1 and TRBJ2-3; unclear D gene. Trimming shortened V by 7 bases and J by 5 bases, and 16 bases separated the two germline ends. This CDR3 contains 13 residues. CDR1 is DFQATT, CDR2 SNEGSKA, per germline (reference sequence). CDR3 in amino acids: CSGVGNTQDTQYF. The CDR3 DNA sequence: TGCAGTGGGGTGGGGAACACCCAAGATACGCAGTATTTT.

The chain couples TRBV7-3 to TRBJ2-1, with D tentatively TRBD1 (6 bases). This CDR3 contains 16 residues. Trimming took 1 base from V and 1 from J, leaving 11 bases between them. In germline, CDR1 is SGHTA, CDR2 FQGTGA. The CDR3 DNA reads TGTGCCAGCAGCTTAATGGGCCAGGGGTCCTACAATGAGCAGTTCTTC. Its translation is CASSLMGQGSYNEQFF.

The table lists this clonotype with a few counts. The rearrangement uses TRBV7-3 and TRBJ2-7; 11 bases agree with TRBD1. The germline gives CDR1 SGHTA, CDR2 FQGTGA. V trimming: 4 bases; J trimming: 5 bases; junction bases outside the gene matches: 1. The CDR3 covers 13 residues. The CDR3 region has the DNA TGTGCCAGCAGCTGGACAGGGGGCAACGAGCAGTACTTC. Residues: CASSWTGGNEQYF.